This T cell receptor beta chain was identified in a study of T cells after yellow fever vaccination. Study-level results: Across the CD4 and CD8 compartments, a small share of clonotypes was present in both.

5'RACE template switching added a universal primer site and UMIs to TCR cDNA. TCRdb re-called the 5' RACE reads with MiXCR, one entry per CDR3 protein. This sample has under 300,000 distinct CDR3 sequences, with 6.9% found just once. Looked up from germline, CDR1 is LGHNA and CDR2 is YNFKEQ. The CDR3 contains 16 residues. V was pared by 4 bases and J by 2 bases, with 8 bases of the junction left unmatched. In the case of this clonotype: Antigen unknown.

The source is a man aged 30-40 years who received the YFV17D yellow fever vaccine. This specimen was CD4+ T cells sorted from PBMCs, taken 15 days after the yellow fever booster vaccination. This chain joins TRBV4-2 and TRBJ1-3; 7 nucleotides agree with TRBD1. The CDR3 is CASSPPGTVAGNTIYF. In DNA form, the CDR3 reads TGTGCCAGCAGCCCTCCCGGGACAGTGGCTGGAAACACCATATATTTT.